This T cell receptor (beta chain) was sequenced for a study of T cell responses to AZD1222 COVID-19 vaccine. Study-wide background: Second doses at about 4 or about 12 weeks were pooled. Regarding the study as a whole: Recipients of AZD1222 seropositive at baseline numbered only 5 or 6. Donor demographics were predominantly white British with a female majority; clonal diversity may be underestimated.

The method was immunoSEQ multiplex PCR; TCRdb's version includes in-frame clones alone and lacks a portion of them. This table has 60,000 to 75,000 clones, about 85% appearing once. As for this clone: The antigen is not known.

The germline V and J ends were trimmed by 1 base and 0 bases, with 6 bases remaining between them. Germline CDR1 is MNHNS and CDR2 is SASEGT. The CDR3 sequence is 15 residues long. Sequenced here: peripheral blood, sampled on day 0 of AZD1222 vaccination. This TCR came from an adult in good health. The chain is built from TRBV6-1 and TRBJ1-4; maybe TRBD1 (6 bases). The DNA of the CDR3 is TGTGCCAGCAGTGAAGGGACAGCAACTAATGAAAAACTGTTTTTT. It specifies CASSEGTATNEKLFF.